The source of this T cell receptor beta chain is a study of T-cell reconstitution after alpha-beta-depleted transplantation in children. V lost 11 bases, J lost 3 bases, and 5 bases stayed unmatched. This CDR3 region has 13 residues. CDR1 is LNHDA, CDR2 SQIVND, per germline (reference sequence). A TCRbeta library incorporating unique molecular identifiers was prepared. One entry per CDR3 protein results from TCRdb running MiXCR on the PCR reads. The sample lists some 500,000 distinct CDR3 sequences; approximately 20% were seen once. The chain carries TRBV19 and TRBJ1-4, with 8 nucleotides matching TRBD1. The sample in question was PBMCs from the stem cell graft donor, obtained from the stem cell graft. This sequence was found in a human donor who donated a stem cell graft to a child with acute lymphoblastic leukemia. The CDR3 loop is CAGSDRANEKLFF. DNA of the CDR3: TGTGCCGGGTCGGACAGGGCTAATGAAAAACTGTTTTTT.